This TCR beta chain was observed in a study of Graves' ophthalmopathy and Graves' hyperthyroidism. RNA transcripts were the source from which TCR beta CDR3 regions were amplified. HTBI primers primed a first-round RT-PCR, and a second-round multiplex PCR followed. TCRdb independently ran MiXCR on the multiplex PCR reads; one entry per CDR3 protein. The data hold about 390,000 distinct CDR3 sequences, with about 18% observed a single time. This CDR3 contains 15 residues. CDR1 is MNHNS and CDR2 is SASEGT in the germline V gene. The junction had 9 bases not matched to a gene; V was cut back by 7 bases and J by 2 bases. Other autoimmune diseases, uncontrolled infections, pregnancy or lactation ruled patients out of participation.

This sequence joins TRBV6-1 and TRBJ2-5, with 8 bases that match TRBD1. What was sequenced was peripheral blood. This receptor was identified in an adult woman with stable Graves' hyperthyroidism. CDR3 bases: TGTGCCAGCATCAGACGACAGGGGAGGCAAGAGACCCAGTACTTC. Protein sequence: CASIRRQGRQETQYF.